These T cell receptor beta chains were read from a single sample in a study of response to subunit inactivated influenza vaccine. From the RT-PCR reads, TCRdb called clonotypes with MiXCR, one entry per CDR3 protein. The sample has over 400,000 distinct CDR3 sequences; 10% to 15% are singletons. Sequencing was performed on PBMCs from blood, taken about 40 days after vaccination. Every receptor here comes from a man between 50 and 59 years old who received an inactivated influenza vaccine. CDR3s include the opening cysteine and the closing phenylalanine or tryptophan. The order of the fields is CDR3 DNA, CDR3 protein, CDR3 length, J gene, V gene, clone size, D gene. A D gene is named only where the DNA matches it firmly. Size values are once, few and many counts, or a class for expanded clones, and some rows have none.

CDR3nt: TGCGCCAGCAGCCAAGATGCTGGCATTAATGAAAAACTGTTTTTT; CDR3aa: CASSQDAGINEKLFF; len: 15; j_gene: TRBJ1-4; v_gene: TRBV4-1; abundance: few; d_gene: -
CDR3nt: TGCAGTGCTAGAGGGGCAGTCACCGGGGAGCTGTTTTTT; CDR3aa: CSARGAVTGELFF; len: 13; j_gene: TRBJ2-2; v_gene: TRBV20-1; abundance: few; d_gene: -
CDR3nt: TGCGCCAGCGGCCGGAACAGACAAGAGACCCAGTACTTC; CDR3aa: CASGRNRQETQYF; len: 13; j_gene: TRBJ2-5; v_gene: TRBV5-1; abundance: many; d_gene: -
CDR3nt: TGTGCCAGCAGCTCCGCTGCTGAGACCCAGTACTTC; CDR3aa: CASSSAAETQYF; len: 12; j_gene: TRBJ2-5; v_gene: TRBV7-2; abundance: few; d_gene: -
CDR3nt: TGTGCCAGCAGTTTAAAACAGTTCCAGCCGTTCTTT; CDR3aa: CASSLKQFQPFF; len: 12; j_gene: TRBJ1-6; v_gene: TRBV28; abundance: -; d_gene: -
CDR3nt: TGCGCCAGCAGCGTGGGGACAGGGGGCCGGCATGAGCAGTTCTTC; CDR3aa: CASSVGTGGRHEQFF; len: 15; j_gene: TRBJ2-1; v_gene: TRBV5-1; abundance: few; d_gene: TRBD1
CDR3nt: TGCGCCAGCAGCCAAGAACAGGGCAATCGACCTTACACCGGGGAGCTGTTTTTT; CDR3aa: CASSQEQGNRPYTGELFF; len: 18; j_gene: TRBJ2-2; v_gene: TRBV4-3; abundance: -; d_gene: -
CDR3nt: TGCAGCGGGGTGGGCTCGCAGGATACGCAGTATTTT; CDR3aa: CSGVGSQDTQYF; len: 12; j_gene: TRBJ2-3; v_gene: TRBV29-1; abundance: few; d_gene: -
CDR3nt: TGTGCCAGCAAGGGTACAAATAATTCACCCCTCCACTTT; CDR3aa: CASKGTNNSPLHF; len: 13; j_gene: TRBJ1-6; v_gene: TRBV2; abundance: -; d_gene: -
CDR3nt: TGCAGCGGGAGCGAGACTGGATACAATGAGCAGTTCTTC; CDR3aa: CSGSETGYNEQFF; len: 13; j_gene: TRBJ2-1; v_gene: TRBV29-1; abundance: -; d_gene: -
CDR3nt: TGTGCCAGCAGCCGGAGCGGGACCCTCTGGGAGACCCAGTACTTC; CDR3aa: CASSRSGTLWETQYF; len: 15; j_gene: TRBJ2-5; v_gene: TRBV7-6; abundance: -; d_gene: TRBD2
CDR3nt: TGTGCCAGCTCCCGGGACAGGACCTACGAGCAGTACTTC; CDR3aa: CASSRDRTYEQYF; len: 13; j_gene: TRBJ2-7; v_gene: TRBV18; abundance: few; d_gene: TRBD1
CDR3nt: TGTGCCAGCAGTTTAACTCTCTCTGGGGCCAACGTCCTGACTTTC; CDR3aa: CASSLTLSGANVLTF; len: 15; j_gene: TRBJ2-6; v_gene: TRBV12-3/TRBV12-4; abundance: -; d_gene: -
CDR3nt: TGCGCCAGCAGCGCTGGACAGCGAGCTGGTGGGGATACGCAGTATTTT; CDR3aa: CASSAGQRAGGDTQYF; len: 16; j_gene: TRBJ2-3; v_gene: TRBV5-1; abundance: many; d_gene: -
CDR3nt: TGTGCCAGCAGTGAAGTAGGTCGAAAGACCCAGTACTTC; CDR3aa: CASSEVGRKTQYF; len: 13; j_gene: TRBJ2-5; v_gene: TRBV25-1; abundance: few; d_gene: -
CDR3nt: TGTGCCAGCAGCTTAGAGGGAGGTCCCAGCTCCTACAATGAGCAGTTCTTC; CDR3aa: CASSLEGGPSSYNEQFF; len: 17; j_gene: TRBJ2-1; v_gene: TRBV7-8; abundance: few; d_gene: -
CDR3nt: TGCAGCGTTGACCGTCGCCTAGCGGGAGGTGAGCAGTTCTTC; CDR3aa: CSVDRRLAGGEQFF; len: 14; j_gene: TRBJ2-1; v_gene: TRBV29-1; abundance: -; d_gene: TRBD2
CDR3nt: TGTGCCAGCAGCTTAGAGAGACAGGGGAAACTCTCCTACAATGAGCAGTTCTTC; CDR3aa: CASSLERQGKLSYNEQFF; len: 18; j_gene: TRBJ2-1; v_gene: TRBV11-1; abundance: -; d_gene: TRBD1
CDR3nt: TGTGCCAGCAGTGACTCGAGGACATTAAACAATCAGCCCCAGCATTTT; CDR3aa: CASSDSRTLNNQPQHF; len: 16; j_gene: TRBJ1-5; v_gene: TRBV6-4; abundance: -; d_gene: -
CDR3nt: TGTGCCAGCAGCCTAATCAATCAAGATACGCAGTATTTT; CDR3aa: CASSLINQDTQYF; len: 13; j_gene: TRBJ2-3; v_gene: TRBV7-6; abundance: few; d_gene: -
CDR3nt: TGTGCCAGCTCACCACTGGGGGGGCGCGTCAATGAGCAGTTCTTC; CDR3aa: CASSPLGGRVNEQFF; len: 15; j_gene: TRBJ2-1; v_gene: TRBV18; abundance: few; d_gene: -
CDR3nt: TGCTGTGCTAGAGATTTCCCAGCGTCTAGCACAGATACGCAGTATTTT; CDR3aa: CCARDFPASSTDTQYF; len: 16; j_gene: TRBJ2-3; v_gene: TRBV20-1; abundance: once; d_gene: -
CDR3nt: TGTGCCAGCAGTTTTCGTCAGGGGCTGATTGAGACCCAGTACTTC; CDR3aa: CASSFRQGLIETQYF; len: 15; j_gene: TRBJ2-5; v_gene: TRBV27; abundance: few; d_gene: -
CDR3nt: TGTGCCAGCAGCGTGACTAGCGGCAATGAGCAGTTCTTC; CDR3aa: CASSVTSGNEQFF; len: 13; j_gene: TRBJ2-1; v_gene: TRBV7-2; abundance: few; d_gene: TRBD2
CDR3nt: TGTGCCAGCAGCCCTTGGGGCAGAGAAGTGGCCGGGGAGCTGTTTTTT; CDR3aa: CASSPWGREVAGELFF; len: 16; j_gene: TRBJ2-2; v_gene: TRBV4-2; abundance: few; d_gene: -
CDR3nt: TGTGCCAGCAGCTTAGGGGCGGTCTACAATGAGCAGTTCTTC; CDR3aa: CASSLGAVYNEQFF; len: 14; j_gene: TRBJ2-1; v_gene: TRBV7-2; abundance: -; d_gene: -
CDR3nt: TGTGCCAGCAGTTTACAGGGAATCATTCCAAAGACCCAGTACTTC; CDR3aa: CASSLQGIIPKTQYF; len: 15; j_gene: TRBJ2-5; v_gene: TRBV12-3/TRBV12-4; abundance: many; d_gene: -